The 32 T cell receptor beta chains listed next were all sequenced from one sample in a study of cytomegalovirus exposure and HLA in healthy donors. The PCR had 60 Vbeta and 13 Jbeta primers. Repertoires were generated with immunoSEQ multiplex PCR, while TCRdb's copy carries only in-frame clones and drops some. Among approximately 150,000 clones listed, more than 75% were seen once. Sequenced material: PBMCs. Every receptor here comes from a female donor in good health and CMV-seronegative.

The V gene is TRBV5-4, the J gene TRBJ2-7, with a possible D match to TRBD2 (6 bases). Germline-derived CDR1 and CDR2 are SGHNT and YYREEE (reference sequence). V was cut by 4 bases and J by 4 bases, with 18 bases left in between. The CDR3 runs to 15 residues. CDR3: CASSGSGLASYEQYF. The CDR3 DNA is TGTGCCAGCAGCGGGAGCGGCCTAGCGTCTTACGAGCAGTACTTC.

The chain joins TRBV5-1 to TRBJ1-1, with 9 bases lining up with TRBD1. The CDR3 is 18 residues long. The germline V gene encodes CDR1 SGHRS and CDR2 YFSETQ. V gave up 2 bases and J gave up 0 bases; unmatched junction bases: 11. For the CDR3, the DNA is TGCGCCAGCAGCTTCCCTCCGGGACAGGGTACAATGAACACTGAAGCTTTCTTT. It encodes CASSFPPGQGTMNTEAFF.

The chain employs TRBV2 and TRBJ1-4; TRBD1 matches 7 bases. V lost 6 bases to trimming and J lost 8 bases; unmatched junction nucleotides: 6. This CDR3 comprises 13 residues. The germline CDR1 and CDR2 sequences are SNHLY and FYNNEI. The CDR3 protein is CASRQGREEKLFF. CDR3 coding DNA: TGTGCCAGCAGACAGGGGAGAGAAGAAAAACTGTTTTTT.

The DNA of the CDR3 is TGTGCCAGCAGTGAAGAGACGCAGGGAACTCAGCCCCAGCATTTT. This translates into CASSEETQGTQPQHF. The chain uses TRBV2 and TRBJ1-5, with D possibly being TRBD1 (5 bases). This CDR3 has 15 amino acids. CDR1 is SNHLY, CDR2 FYNNEI, per germline. Trimming pared 1 base from V and 6 bases from J, leaving 13 bases between.

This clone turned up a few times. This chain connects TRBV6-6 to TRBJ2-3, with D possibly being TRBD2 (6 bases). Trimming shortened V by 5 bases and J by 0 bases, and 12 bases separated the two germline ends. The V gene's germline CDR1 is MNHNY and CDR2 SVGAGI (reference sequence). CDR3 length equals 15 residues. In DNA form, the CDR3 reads TGTGCCAGCAGTCTGGCGGAGGGTAGCACAGATACGCAGTATTTT. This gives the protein CASSLAEGSTDTQYF.

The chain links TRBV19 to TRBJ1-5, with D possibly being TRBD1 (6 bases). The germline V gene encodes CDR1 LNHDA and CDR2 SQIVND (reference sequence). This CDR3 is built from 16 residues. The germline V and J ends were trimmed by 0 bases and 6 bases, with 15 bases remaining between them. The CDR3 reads CASSIDRGGAAQPQHF. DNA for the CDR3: TGTGCCAGTAGTATAGATCGGGGGGGCGCAGCTCAGCCCCAGCATTTT.

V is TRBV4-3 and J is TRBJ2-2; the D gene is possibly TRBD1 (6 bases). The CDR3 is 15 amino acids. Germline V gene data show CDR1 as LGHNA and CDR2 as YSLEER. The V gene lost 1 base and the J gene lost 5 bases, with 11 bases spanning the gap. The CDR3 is CASSQGEGVTGELFF. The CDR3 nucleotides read TGCGCCAGCAGCCAAGGAGAGGGGGTAACCGGGGAGCTGTTTTTT.

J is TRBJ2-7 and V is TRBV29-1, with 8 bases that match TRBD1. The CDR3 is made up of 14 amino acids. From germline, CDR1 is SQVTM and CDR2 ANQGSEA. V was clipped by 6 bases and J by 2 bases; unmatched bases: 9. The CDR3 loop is CSVAHGQGTYEQYF. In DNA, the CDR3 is TGCAGCGTCGCCCATGGACAGGGAACCTACGAGCAGTACTTC.

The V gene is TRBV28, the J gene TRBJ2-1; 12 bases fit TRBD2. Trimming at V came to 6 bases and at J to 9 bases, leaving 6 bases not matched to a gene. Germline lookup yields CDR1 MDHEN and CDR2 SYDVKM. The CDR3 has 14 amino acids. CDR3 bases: TGTGCCAGCAGACTAGCGGGAGGTGGCAGTGAGCAGTTCTTC. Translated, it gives CASRLAGGGSEQFF.

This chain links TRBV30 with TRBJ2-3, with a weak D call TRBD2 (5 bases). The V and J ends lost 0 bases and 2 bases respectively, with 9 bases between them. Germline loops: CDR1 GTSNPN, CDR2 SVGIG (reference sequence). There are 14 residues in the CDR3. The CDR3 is CAWSVLGFTDTQYF. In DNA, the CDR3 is TGTGCCTGGAGTGTACTAGGCTTCACAGATACGCAGTATTTT.

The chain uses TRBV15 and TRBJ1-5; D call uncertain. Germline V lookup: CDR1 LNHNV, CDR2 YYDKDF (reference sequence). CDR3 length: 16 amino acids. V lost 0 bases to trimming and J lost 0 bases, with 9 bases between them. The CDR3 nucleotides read TGTGCCACCAGCAGAGATCGAACAGATAGCAATCAGCCCCAGCATTTT. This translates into CATSRDRTDSNQPQHF.

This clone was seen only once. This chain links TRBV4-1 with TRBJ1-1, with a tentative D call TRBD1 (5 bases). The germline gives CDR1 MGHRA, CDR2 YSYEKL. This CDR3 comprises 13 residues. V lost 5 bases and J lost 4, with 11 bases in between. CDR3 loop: CASSVQVFTEAFF. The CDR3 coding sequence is TGCGCCAGCAGCGTACAGGTTTTCACTGAAGCTTTCTTT.

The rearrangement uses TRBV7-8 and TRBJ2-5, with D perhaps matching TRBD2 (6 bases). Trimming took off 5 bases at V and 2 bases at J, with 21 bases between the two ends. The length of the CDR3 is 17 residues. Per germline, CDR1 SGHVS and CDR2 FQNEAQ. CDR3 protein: CASSLTRGRTRQETQYF. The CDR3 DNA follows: TGTGCCAGCAGCCTCACGCGGGGACGAACCAGACAAGAGACCCAGTACTTC.

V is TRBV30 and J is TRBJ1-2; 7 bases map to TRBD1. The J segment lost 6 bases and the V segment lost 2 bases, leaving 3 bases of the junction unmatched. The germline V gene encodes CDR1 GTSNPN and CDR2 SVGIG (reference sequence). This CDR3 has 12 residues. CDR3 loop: CAWSPQGDGYTF. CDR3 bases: TGTGCCTGGAGTCCCCAGGGGGATGGCTACACCTTC.

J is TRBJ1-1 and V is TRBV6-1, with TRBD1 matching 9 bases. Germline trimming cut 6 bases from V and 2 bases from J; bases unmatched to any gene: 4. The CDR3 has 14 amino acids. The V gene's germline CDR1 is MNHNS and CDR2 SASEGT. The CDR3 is CASRGTGLNTEAFF. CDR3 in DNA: TGTGCCAGCAGGGGGACAGGGCTTAACACTGAAGCTTTCTTT.

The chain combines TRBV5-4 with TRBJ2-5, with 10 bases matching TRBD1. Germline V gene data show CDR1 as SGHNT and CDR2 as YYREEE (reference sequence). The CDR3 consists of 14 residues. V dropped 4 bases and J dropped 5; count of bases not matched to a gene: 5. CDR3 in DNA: TGTGCCAGCAGCCTTGAGGACAGGGGGGAGACCCAGTACTTC. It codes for CASSLEDRGETQYF.

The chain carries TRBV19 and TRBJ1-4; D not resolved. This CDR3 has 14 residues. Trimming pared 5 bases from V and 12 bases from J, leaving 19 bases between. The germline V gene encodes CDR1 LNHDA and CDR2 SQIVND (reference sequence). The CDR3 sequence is CASSPRQARKELFF. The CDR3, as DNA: TGTGCCAGTAGTCCCCGCCAGGCTCGAAAGGAACTGTTTTTT.

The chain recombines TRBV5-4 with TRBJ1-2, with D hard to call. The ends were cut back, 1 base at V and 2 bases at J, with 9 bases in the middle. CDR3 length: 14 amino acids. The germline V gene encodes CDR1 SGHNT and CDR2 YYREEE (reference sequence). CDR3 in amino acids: CASSLSDKNYGYTF. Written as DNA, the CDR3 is TGTGCCAGCAGCTTGAGCGATAAGAACTATGGCTACACCTTC.

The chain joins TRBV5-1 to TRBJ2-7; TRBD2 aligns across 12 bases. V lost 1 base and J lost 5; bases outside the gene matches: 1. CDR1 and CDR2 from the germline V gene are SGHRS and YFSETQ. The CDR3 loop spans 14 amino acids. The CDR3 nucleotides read TGCGCCAGCAGCTTGAGACTAGCGGGAGACGAGCAGTACTTC. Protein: CASSLRLAGDEQYF.

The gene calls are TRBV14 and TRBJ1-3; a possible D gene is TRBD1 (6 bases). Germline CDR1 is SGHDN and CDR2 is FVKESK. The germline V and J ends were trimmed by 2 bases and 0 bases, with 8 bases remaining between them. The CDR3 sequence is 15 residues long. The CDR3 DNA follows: TGTGCCAGCAGCCAAACAGGGAGCTCTGGAAACACCATATATTTT. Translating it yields CASSQTGSSGNTIYF.

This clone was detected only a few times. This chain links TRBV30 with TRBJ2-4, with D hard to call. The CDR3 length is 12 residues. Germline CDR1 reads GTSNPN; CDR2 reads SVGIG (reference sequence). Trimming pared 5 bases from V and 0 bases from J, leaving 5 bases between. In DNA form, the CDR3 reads TGTGCCTGGGGCTTAGCCAAAAACATTCAGTACTTC. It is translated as CAWGLAKNIQYF.

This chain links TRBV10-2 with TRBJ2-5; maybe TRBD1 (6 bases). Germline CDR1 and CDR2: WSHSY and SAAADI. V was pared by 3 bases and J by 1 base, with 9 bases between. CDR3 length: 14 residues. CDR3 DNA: TGCGCCAGCAGTGAATCAGGGGCCCAAGAGACCCAGTACTTC. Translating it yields CASSESGAQETQYF.

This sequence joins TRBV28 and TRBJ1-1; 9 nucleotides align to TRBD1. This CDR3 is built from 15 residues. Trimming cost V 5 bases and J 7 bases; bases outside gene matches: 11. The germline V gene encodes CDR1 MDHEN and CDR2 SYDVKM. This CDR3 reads CASSPPTGGDGEAFF. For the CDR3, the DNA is TGTGCCAGCAGTCCACCCACAGGGGGCGACGGTGAAGCTTTCTTT.

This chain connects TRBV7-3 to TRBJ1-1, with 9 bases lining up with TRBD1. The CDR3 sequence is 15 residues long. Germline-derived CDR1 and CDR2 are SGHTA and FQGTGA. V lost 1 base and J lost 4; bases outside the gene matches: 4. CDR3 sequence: CASSLIGTGSTEAFF. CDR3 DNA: TGTGCCAGCAGCTTAATTGGGACAGGGAGCACTGAAGCTTTCTTT.

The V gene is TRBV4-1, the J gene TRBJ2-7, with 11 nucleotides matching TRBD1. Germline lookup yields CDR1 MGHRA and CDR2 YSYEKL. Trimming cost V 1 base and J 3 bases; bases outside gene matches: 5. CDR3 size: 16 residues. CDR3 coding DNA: TGCGCCAGCAGCCAAGGGGAGGGGACAGGGGGCTACGAGCAGTACTTC. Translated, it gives CASSQGEGTGGYEQYF.

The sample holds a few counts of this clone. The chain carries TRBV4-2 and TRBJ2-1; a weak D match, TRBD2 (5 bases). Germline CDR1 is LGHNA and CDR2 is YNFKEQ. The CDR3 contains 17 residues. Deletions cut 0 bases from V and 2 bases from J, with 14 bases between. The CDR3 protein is CASSQEGSERTYNEQFF. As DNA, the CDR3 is TGTGCCAGCAGCCAAGAGGGAAGTGAGCGGACCTACAATGAGCAGTTCTTC.

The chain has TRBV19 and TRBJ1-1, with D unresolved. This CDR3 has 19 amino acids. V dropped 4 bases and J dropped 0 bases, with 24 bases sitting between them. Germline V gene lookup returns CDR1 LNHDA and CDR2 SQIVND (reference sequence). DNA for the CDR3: TGTGCCAGTAGTACAAAAAGACCGGGGATAGGGATTATGAACACTGAAGCTTTCTTT. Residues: CASSTKRPGIGIMNTEAFF.

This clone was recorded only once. In nucleotides, the CDR3 is TGCGCCAGCAGCTTGGATCCCAACGGGGGGCCCACAGATACGCAGTATTTT. It encodes CASSLDPNGGPTDTQYF. This chain joins TRBV5-1 and TRBJ2-3; D is perhaps TRBD2 (7 bases). CDR1 and CDR2 from the germline V gene are SGHRS and YFSETQ. Trimming took off 0 bases at V and 2 bases at J, with 16 bases between the two ends. The CDR3 runs 17 residues.

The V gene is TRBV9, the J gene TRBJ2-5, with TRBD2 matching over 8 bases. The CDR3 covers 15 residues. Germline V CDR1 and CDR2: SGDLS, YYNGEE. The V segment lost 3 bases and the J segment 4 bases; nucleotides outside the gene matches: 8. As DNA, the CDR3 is TGTGCCAGCAGCGCCTCCGGGACTAGGATAGAGACCCAGTACTTC. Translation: CASSASGTRIETQYF. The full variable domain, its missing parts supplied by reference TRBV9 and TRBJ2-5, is DSGVTQTPKHLITATGQRVTLRCSPRSGDLSVYWYQQSLDQGLQFLIQYYNGEERAKGNILERFSAQQFPDLHSELNLSSLELGDSALYFCASSASGTRIETQYFGPGTRLLVL.

CDR3 nucleotides: TGCGCCAGCAGCCTCAACTACAGGGGGCGAGGGGACGCTTTCTTT. Protein: CASSLNYRGRGDAFF. The chain combines TRBV4-1 with TRBJ1-1; 9 nucleotides line up with TRBD1. With 4 bases clipped from V and 11 bases from J, the junction kept 14 bases outside the gene matches. The CDR3 runs to 15 residues. Germline assignment: CDR1 MGHRA and CDR2 YSYEKL.

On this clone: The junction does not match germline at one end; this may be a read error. The CDR3 bases are TGTGCCAGCTCCTTAACCAGGGGAAGATCTGGCTACCCCTTC. This translates into CASSLTRGRSGYPF. J is TRBJ1-2 and V is TRBV18; D might be TRBD1 (6 bases). This CDR3 spans 14 amino acids. Germline-derived CDR1 and CDR2 are KGHSH and LQKENI.

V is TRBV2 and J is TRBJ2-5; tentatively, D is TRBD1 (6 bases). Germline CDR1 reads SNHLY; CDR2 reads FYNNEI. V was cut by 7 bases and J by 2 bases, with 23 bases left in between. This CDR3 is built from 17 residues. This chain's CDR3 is CASTPEGTQNRQETQYF. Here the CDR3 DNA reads TGTGCCAGCACCCCCGAGGGGACACAGAACAGACAAGAGACCCAGTACTTC.